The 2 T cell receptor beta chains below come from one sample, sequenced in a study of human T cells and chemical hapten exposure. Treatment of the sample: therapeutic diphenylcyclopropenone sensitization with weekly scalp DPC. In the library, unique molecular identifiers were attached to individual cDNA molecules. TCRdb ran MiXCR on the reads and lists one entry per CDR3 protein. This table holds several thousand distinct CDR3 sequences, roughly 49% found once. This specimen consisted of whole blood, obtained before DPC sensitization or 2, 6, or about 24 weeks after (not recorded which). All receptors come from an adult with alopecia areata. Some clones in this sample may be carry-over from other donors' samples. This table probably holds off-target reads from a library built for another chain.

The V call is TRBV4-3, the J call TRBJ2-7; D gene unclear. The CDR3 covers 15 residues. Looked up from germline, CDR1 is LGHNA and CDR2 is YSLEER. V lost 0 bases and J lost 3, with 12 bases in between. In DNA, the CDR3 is TGCGCCAGCAGCCAAGATTTTTACGAGAGCTACGAGCAGTACTTC. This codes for CASSQDFYESYEQYF.

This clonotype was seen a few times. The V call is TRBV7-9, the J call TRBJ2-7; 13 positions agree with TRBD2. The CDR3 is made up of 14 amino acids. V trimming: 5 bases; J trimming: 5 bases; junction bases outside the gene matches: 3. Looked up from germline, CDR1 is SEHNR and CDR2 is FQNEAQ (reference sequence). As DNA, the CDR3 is TGTGCCAGCAGCACAGGACTAGCGGGGGACGAGCAGTACTTC. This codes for CASSTGLAGDEQYF.